Ten or more counts support the clone carrying this T cell receptor beta chain. Its antigen is undetermined. The read halts 3 residues ahead of the CDR3 end, with the missing end drawn from the germline J gene. This sample is drawn from a study of T cell clonality in common variable immunodeficiency. Study-level findings and limits: TCRbeta clonality was increased in CVID versus healthy controls. Fewer deletions and N-nucleotide insertions were reportedly seen in common variable immunodeficiency TCR beta sequences. The cause of increased CVID clonality remains unclear without subpopulation sequencing.

Only in-frame clones appear in the TCRdb table, and some are missing; sequencing was by immunoSEQ multiplex PCR. This repertoire lists some 44,000 clones without singletons; roughly a tenth sits in the top ten. The V gene's germline CDR1 is DFQATT and CDR2 SNEGSKA (reference sequence). The CDR3 contains 13 residues. Blood samples were heparinized, about 5 to 9 ml per donor. The source is a person aged 18 to 70 in good health. The rearrangement uses TRBV20-1 and TRBJ1-5; 7 nucleotides agree with TRBD1. The specimen sequenced was peripheral blood mononuclear cells. The CDR3: CSGRDSYNQPQHF. Partial CDR3 DNA: TGCAGCGGTCGGGACAGCTACAATCAGCCC.